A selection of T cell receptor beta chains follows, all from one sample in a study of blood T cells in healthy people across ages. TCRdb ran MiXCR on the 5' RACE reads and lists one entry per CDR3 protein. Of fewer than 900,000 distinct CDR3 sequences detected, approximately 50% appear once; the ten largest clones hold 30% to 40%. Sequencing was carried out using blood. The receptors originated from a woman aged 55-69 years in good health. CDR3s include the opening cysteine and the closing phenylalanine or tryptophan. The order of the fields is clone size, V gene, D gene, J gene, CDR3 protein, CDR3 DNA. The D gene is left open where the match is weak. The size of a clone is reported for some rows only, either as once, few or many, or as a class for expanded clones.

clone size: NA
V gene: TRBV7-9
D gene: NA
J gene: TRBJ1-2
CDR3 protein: CASSLFGRSTNYGYTF
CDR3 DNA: TGTGCCAGCAGCTTATTCGGCAGATCGACTAACTATGGCTACACCTTC

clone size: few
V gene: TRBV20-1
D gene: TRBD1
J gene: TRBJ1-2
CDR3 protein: CSARDQAVGTGFSGYTF
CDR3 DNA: TGCAGTGCTAGAGATCAGGCGGTCGGGACAGGGTTTTCGGGCTACACCTTC

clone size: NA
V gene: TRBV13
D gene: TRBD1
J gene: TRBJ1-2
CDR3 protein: CASSLPQDISSDRSDYGYTF
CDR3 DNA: TGTGCCAGCAGCCTCCCTCAAGATATCTCTTCGGACAGGAGCGACTATGGCTACACCTTC

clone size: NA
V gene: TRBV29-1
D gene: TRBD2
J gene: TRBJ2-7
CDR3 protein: CSARARESYEQYF
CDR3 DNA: TGCAGCGCCCGGGCGCGGGAGTCCTACGAGCAGTACTTC

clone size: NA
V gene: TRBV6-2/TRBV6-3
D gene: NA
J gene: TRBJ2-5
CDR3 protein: CASSAVRETQYF
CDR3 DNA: TGTGCCAGCAGTGCAGTCCGGGAGACCCAGTACTTC

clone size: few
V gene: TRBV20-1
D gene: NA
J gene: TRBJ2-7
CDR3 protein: CSAMVTVREQYF
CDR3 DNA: TGCAGTGCTATGGTGACAGTGCGCGAGCAGTACTTC

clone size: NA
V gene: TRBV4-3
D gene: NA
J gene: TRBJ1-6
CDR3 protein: CASSQESSYNSPLHF
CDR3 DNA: TGCGCCAGCAGCCAAGAAAGCTCCTATAATTCACCCCTCCACTTT

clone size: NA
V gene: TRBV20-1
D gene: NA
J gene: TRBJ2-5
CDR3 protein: CSVSGPSSGETQYF
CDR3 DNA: TGCAGTGTTTCCGGGCCCTCCTCCGGGGAGACCCAGTACTTC

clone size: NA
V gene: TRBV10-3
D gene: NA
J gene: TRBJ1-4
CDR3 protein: CAISPTGTNEKLFF
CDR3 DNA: TGTGCCATCAGTCCGACAGGAACTAATGAAAAACTGTTTTTT

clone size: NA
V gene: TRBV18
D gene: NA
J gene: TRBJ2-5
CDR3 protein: CASMGETQYF
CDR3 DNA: TGTGCCAGCATGGGGGAGACCCAGTACTTC

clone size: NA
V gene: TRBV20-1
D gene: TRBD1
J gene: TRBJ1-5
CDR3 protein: CSASDGQGLGQPQHF
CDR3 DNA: TGCAGTGCTAGCGATGGACAGGGCTTAGGTCAGCCCCAGCATTTT

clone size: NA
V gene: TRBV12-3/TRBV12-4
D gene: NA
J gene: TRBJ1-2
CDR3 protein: CASSLSINYGYTF
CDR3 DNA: TGTGCCAGCAGTTTATCCATCAACTATGGCTACACCTTC

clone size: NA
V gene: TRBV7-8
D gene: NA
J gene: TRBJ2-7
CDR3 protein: CASMGFEQYF
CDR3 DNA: TGTGCCAGCATGGGCTTTGAGCAGTACTTC

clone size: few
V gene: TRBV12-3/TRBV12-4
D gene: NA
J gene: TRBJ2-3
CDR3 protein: CASRPRTDTQYF
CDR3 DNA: TGTGCCAGCAGACCCCGCACAGATACGCAGTATTTT

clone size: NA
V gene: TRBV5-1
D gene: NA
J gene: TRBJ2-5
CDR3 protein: CASKHGTANLETQYF
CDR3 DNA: TGCGCCAGCAAACACGGGACGGCCAATCTGGAGACCCAGTACTTC

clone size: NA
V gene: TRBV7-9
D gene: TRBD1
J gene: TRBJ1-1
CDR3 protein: CASSLAGAGGAEAFF
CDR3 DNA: TGTGCCAGCAGCTTAGCCGGGGCAGGGGGCGCGGAAGCTTTCTTT

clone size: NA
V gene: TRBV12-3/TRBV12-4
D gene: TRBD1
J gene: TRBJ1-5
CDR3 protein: CASRKRQGRDQPQHF
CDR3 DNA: TGTGCCAGCAGAAAAAGACAGGGTAGAGATCAGCCCCAGCATTTT

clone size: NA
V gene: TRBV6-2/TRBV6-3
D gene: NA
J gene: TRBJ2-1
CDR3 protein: CASSYGGSNNEQFF
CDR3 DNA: TGTGCCAGCAGTTACGGGGGGTCGAACAATGAGCAGTTCTTC

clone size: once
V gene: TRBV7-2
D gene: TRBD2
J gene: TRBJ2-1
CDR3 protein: CASIPRASGRGNEQFF
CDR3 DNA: TGTGCCAGCATCCCTCGGGCTAGCGGGAGGGGCAATGAGCAGTTCTTC